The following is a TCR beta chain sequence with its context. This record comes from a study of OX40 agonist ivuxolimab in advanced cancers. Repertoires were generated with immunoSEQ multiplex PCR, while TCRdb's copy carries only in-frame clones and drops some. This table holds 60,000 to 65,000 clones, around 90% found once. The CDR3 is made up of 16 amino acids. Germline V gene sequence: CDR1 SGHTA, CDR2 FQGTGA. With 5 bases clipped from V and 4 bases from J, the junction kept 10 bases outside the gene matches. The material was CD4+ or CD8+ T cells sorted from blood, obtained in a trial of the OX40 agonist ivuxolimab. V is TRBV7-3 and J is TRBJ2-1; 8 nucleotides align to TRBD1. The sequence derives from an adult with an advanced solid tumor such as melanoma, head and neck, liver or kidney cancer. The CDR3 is CASSPSPTGEYNEQFF. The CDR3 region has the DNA TGTGCCAGCAGCCCCTCTCCGACAGGGGAGTACAATGAGCAGTTCTTC.